A selection of T cell receptor beta chains follows, all from one sample in a study of preoperative IRX-2 immunotherapy in early breast cancer. Measured with immunoSEQ multiplex PCR; TCRdb has only the in-frame clones, and not every one. The sample holds roughly 27,000 clones, nearly 80% seen once. The specimen comprised lymph node tissue, sampled before IRX-2 immunotherapy. Every receptor here comes from a human donor with breast cancer. CDR3s include the opening cysteine and the closing phenylalanine or tryptophan. The D gene is left open where the match is weak. A clone size is listed for some rows: how often the clone was seen (once, few, many), or a class if it is expanded.

j_gene | abundance | d_gene | v_gene | CDR3aa | CDR3nt
TRBJ2-7 | NA | NA | TRBV6-8 | CASSYYSDYEQYF | TGTGCCAGCAGTTACTACAGCGACTACGAGCAGTACTTC
TRBJ2-7 | NA | NA | TRBV5-1 | CASSLEAGAYEQYF | TGCGCCAGCAGCTTGGAGGCAGGGGCCTACGAGCAGTACTTC
TRBJ1-6 | few | NA | TRBV11-3 | CASSGQGNNSPLHF | TGTGCCAGCAGCGGACAAGGCAATAATTCACCCCTCCACTTT
TRBJ2-7 | NA | NA | TRBV11-3 | CASSQGGPRSSYEQYF | TGTGCCAGCAGCCAAGGGGGGCCGAGGAGCTCCTACGAGCAGTACTTC
TRBJ2-3 | NA | NA | TRBV7-1 | CASSLQQADTQYF | TGTGCCAGCAGCTTACAACAGGCAGATACGCAGTATTTT
TRBJ2-3 | NA | TRBD2 | TRBV10-2 | CASSAGGAMDTQYF | TGCGCCAGCAGTGCGGGGGGGGCAATGGATACGCAGTATTTT
TRBJ1-1 | NA | NA | TRBV6-8 | CAINTQGMNTEAFF | TGTGCCATCAACACCCAAGGGATGAACACTGAAGCTTTCTTT
TRBJ2-7 | NA | NA | TRBV6-8 | CASRVSSAGEQYF | TGTGCCAGCAGGGTTTCGTCGGCCGGGGAGCAGTACTTC
TRBJ2-7 | NA | TRBD1 | TRBV6-8 | CAISPGTGGYEQYF | TGTGCCATCAGCCCCGGGACAGGGGGATATGAGCAGTACTTC
TRBJ1-1 | once | NA | TRBV18 | CASSPRRDMNTEAFF | TGTGCCAGCTCACCACGAAGGGATATGAACACTGAAGCTTTCTTT
TRBJ1-4 | NA | NA | TRBV10-3 | CAISESMTFGENEKLFF | TGTGCCATCAGTGAGTCGATGACCTTCGGAGAAAATGAAAAACTGTTTTTT
TRBJ1-6 | NA | NA | TRBV5-1 | CASSRGSQVGSPLHF | TGCGCCAGCAGCCGGGGATCTCAGGTGGGATCACCCCTCCACTTT
TRBJ2-1 | NA | TRBD2 | TRBV10-1 | CASSERRGNEEQFF | TGCGCCAGCAGTGAACGGCGGGGGAATGAGGAGCAGTTCTTC
TRBJ2-1 | NA | NA | TRBV5-1 | CASSSNIGTGYNEQFF | TGCGCCAGCAGCTCCAATATCGGGACTGGTTACAATGAGCAGTTCTTC
TRBJ2-7 | NA | TRBD1 | TRBV6-8 | CASSASGTGTYEQYF | TGTGCCAGCAGTGCATCCGGGACAGGGACATACGAGCAGTACTTC
TRBJ2-7 | NA | NA | TRBV19 | CASRGRATGVDEQYF | TGTGCCAGTAGAGGCCGGGCTACGGGAGTCGACGAGCAGTACTTC
TRBJ1-2 | NA | TRBD1 | TRBV6-8 | CASSSQGARDYGYTF | TGTGCCAGCAGTAGCCAGGGGGCGCGAGACTATGGCTACACCTTC
TRBJ1-4 | NA | NA | TRBV19 | CALRTSLVPATNEKLFF | TGTGCCTTAAGGACCTCCCTCGTTCCTGCAACTAATGAAAAACTGTTTTTT
TRBJ1-2 | NA | NA | TRBV7-4 | CASSQGELYGYTF | TGTGCCAGCAGCCAAGGCGAGCTTTATGGCTACACCTTC
TRBJ1-5 | NA | NA | TRBV19 | CASNPQGSQPQHF | TGTGCCAGTAACCCTCAGGGAAGTCAGCCCCAGCATTTT
TRBJ1-4 | NA | NA | TRBV14 | CASSRSRVGNEKLFF | TGTGCCAGCAGCAGGAGCAGGGTTGGGAATGAAAAACTGTTTTTT
TRBJ1-1 | few | NA | TRBV11-3 | CASSLGVQGARTEAFF | TGTGCCAGCAGCTTAGGAGTCCAAGGGGCTCGGACTGAAGCTTTCTTT
TRBJ1-1 | NA | NA | TRBV4-1 | CASSEQLNTEAFF | TGCGCCAGCAGCGAACAGCTGAACACTGAAGCTTTCTTT
TRBJ2-2 | NA | TRBD2 | TRBV11-3 | CASSRGLVDTGELFF | TGTGCCAGCAGCCGCGGACTAGTCGACACCGGGGAGCTGTTTTTT
TRBJ1-1 | NA | TRBD1 | TRBV6-8 | CAIKQGENTEAFF | TGTGCCATCAAACAGGGGGAGAACACTGAAGCTTTCTTT
TRBJ2-5 | NA | TRBD2 | TRBV5-1 | CASSLDISGAQETQYF | TGCGCCAGCAGCTTGGATATTAGCGGGGCCCAAGAGACCCAGTACTTC
TRBJ1-1 | NA | TRBD1 | TRBV18 | CASSRSGQGVAEAFF | TGTGCCAGCTCACGTTCCGGCCAGGGGGTGGCTGAAGCTTTCTTT
TRBJ2-7 | few | NA | TRBV28 | CASMIPTGTYEQYF | TGTGCCAGCATGATTCCGACGGGGACCTACGAGCAGTACTTC
TRBJ1-2 | NA | NA | TRBV19 | CARPGWDYGYTF | TGTGCCCGCCCCGGCTGGGACTATGGCTACACCTTC
TRBJ2-7 | NA | NA | TRBV11-3 | CASSLYTSLTGRFYEQYF | TGTGCCAGCAGCTTATATACCTCTCTGACGGGGCGTTTCTACGAGCAGTACTTC
TRBJ1-5 | NA | TRBD1 | TRBV18 | CASSPSGQGNQPQHF | TGTGCCAGCTCACCCTCCGGACAGGGGAATCAGCCCCAGCATTTT